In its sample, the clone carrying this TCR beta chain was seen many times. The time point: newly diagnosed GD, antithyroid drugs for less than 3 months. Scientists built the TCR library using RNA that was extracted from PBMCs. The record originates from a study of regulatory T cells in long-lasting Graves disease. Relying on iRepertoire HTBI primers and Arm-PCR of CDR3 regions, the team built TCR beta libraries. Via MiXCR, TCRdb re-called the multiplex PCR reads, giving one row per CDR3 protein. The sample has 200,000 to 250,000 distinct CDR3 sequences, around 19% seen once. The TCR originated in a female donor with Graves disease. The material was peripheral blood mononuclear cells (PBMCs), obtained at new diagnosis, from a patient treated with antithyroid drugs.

CDR3 sequence (DNA): TGTGCCAGCCACCAAATCTCTCCGAACACTGAAGCTTTCTTT. Translation gives CASHQISPNTEAFF. V gene TRBV12-3 or TRBV12-4 combines with J gene TRBJ1-1, with D unclear. This CDR3 region has 14 residues. V dropped 8 bases and J dropped 1 base, with 14 bases sitting between them.